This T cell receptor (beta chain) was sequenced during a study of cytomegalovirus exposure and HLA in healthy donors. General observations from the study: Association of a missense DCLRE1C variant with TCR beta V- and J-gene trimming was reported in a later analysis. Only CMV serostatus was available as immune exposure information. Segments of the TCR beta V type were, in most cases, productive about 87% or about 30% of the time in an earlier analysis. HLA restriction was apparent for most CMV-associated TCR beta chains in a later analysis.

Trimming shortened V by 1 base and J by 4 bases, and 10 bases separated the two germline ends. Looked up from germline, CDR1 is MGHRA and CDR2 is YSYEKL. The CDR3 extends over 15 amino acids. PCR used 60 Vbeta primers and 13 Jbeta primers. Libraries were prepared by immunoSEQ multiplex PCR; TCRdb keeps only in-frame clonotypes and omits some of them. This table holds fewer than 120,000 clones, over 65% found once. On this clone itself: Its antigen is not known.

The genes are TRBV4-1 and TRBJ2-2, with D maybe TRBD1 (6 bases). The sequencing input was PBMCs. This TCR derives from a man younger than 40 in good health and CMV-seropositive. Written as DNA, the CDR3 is TGCGCCAGCAGCCAAGTGGACAGATCCACCGGGGAGCTGTTTTTT. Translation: CASSQVDRSTGELFF.